The 29 T cell receptor beta chains given below trace back to one sample, sequenced in a study of T cells after yellow fever vaccination. TCRdb passed the 5' RACE reads through MiXCR, listing each CDR3 protein once. This sample has 300,000 to 450,000 distinct CDR3 sequences, with 6.2% found just once. Sequencing was performed on PBMCs, taken 5 days after the yellow fever booster vaccination. Receptors were obtained from a man aged 25-45 years who received the YFV17D yellow fever vaccine.

This clonotype was recorded at least ten times. The V gene is TRBV6-2 or TRBV6-3, the J gene TRBJ2-1; D gene unclear. This CDR3 has 12 residues. Germline V CDR1 and CDR2: MNHEY, SVGEGT. Trimming pared 8 bases from V and 11 bases from J, leaving 16 bases between. CDR3 sequence: CASGPIQLQQFF. The CDR3 DNA reads TGTGCCAGCGGCCCGATCCAGCTCCAGCAGTTCTTC.

This clonotype was observed a few times. The chain joins TRBV7-3 to TRBJ2-2; D uncertain. CDR3 size: 14 residues. Trimming took off 8 bases at V and 0 bases at J, with 10 bases between the two ends. CDR1 and CDR2 (germline): SGHTA, FQGTGA. DNA of the CDR3: TGTGCCAGCTCAGCGACCGCGAACACCGGGGAGCTGTTTTTT. Its protein is CASSATANTGELFF.

This clonotype came up many times. The chain has TRBV20-1 and TRBJ2-5; the D gene could be TRBD1 or TRBD2 (5 bases each). The CDR3 consists of 14 residues. Trimming took off 1 base at V and 5 bases at J, with 14 bases between the two ends. Germline loops: CDR1 DFQATT, CDR2 SNEGSKA (reference sequence). In nucleotides, the CDR3 is TGCAGTGCTAGAGCCCGGGACCTGGGGGAGACCCAGTACTTC. Translating gives CSARARDLGETQYF.

This clonotype was seen ten or more times. In DNA form, the CDR3 reads TGTGCCAGCAGCCCCCCTCCGTACGAGCAGTACTTC. Protein product: CASSPPPYEQYF. This chain links TRBV9 with TRBJ2-7; no definite D call. Germline assignment: CDR1 SGDLS and CDR2 YYNGEE. This CDR3 comprises 12 residues. Trimming left V 4 bases short and J 4 bases short, with 9 bases between.

This clonotype has ten or more counts. V gene TRBV7-9 combines with J gene TRBJ1-1; a weak D match, TRBD1 (6 bases). Germline-derived CDR1 and CDR2 are SEHNR and FQNEAQ (reference sequence). Between the trimmed V and J ends, which lost 5 bases and 4 bases, there was a span of 14 bases. The CDR3 has 14 amino acids. CDR3 in amino acids: CASSQQGKGTEAFF. CDR3 DNA: TGTGCCAGCAGCCAGCAGGGGAAGGGCACTGAAGCTTTCTTT.

This clonotype has a count of ten or more. V is TRBV5-1 and J is TRBJ1-2; 8 bases fit TRBD1. Germline V gene data show CDR1 as SGHRS and CDR2 as YFSETQ. Unmatched junction bases numbered 4, after V lost 5 bases and J lost 4 bases. The CDR3 is 13 residues long. This CDR3 is CASRGGTGYGYTF. DNA of the CDR3: TGCGCCAGCAGGGGCGGGACAGGCTATGGCTACACCTTC.

This clonotype has only a few counts. The junction shows a germline mismatch at one end, possibly a read error. The gene calls are TRBV3-1 and TRBJ1-2; D not certain. Germline CDR1 and CDR2: LGHDT and YNNKEL (reference sequence). This CDR3 has 11 residues. CDR3 in DNA: TGTGCCAGCAGCCAAGTTTTCGAGACCTACTTC. It yields the protein CASSQVFETYF.

The genes are TRBV5-1 and TRBJ2-5, with 8 bases fitting TRBD1. Germline lookup yields CDR1 SGHRS and CDR2 YFSETQ. This CDR3 has 15 residues. V gave up 6 bases and J gave up 0 bases; unmatched junction bases: 7. CDR3 loop: CASTLDRVYQETQYF. The CDR3 DNA sequence: TGCGCCAGCACCCTGGACAGGGTATACCAAGAGACCCAGTACTTC.

This clonotype was seen only a few times. This chain connects TRBV7-2 to TRBJ1-4, with D maybe TRBD1 (5 bases). This CDR3 is 16 amino acids long. V gave up 5 bases and J gave up 8 bases, with 21 bases separating them. CDR1 SGHTA and CDR2 FQGNSA come from the germline V gene. For the CDR3, the DNA is TGTGCCAGCAGCGGAGCCAATAGGGGTGTGGGGGAAAAACTGTTTTTT. It translates to CASSGANRGVGEKLFF.

This clonotype occurred a few times. The V and J genes are TRBV20-1 and TRBJ2-7, with D uncertain. The CDR3 has 13 residues. V was trimmed by 1 base and J by 6 bases, leaving 13 bases between them. Looked up from germline, CDR1 is DFQATT and CDR2 is SNEGSKA (reference sequence). CDR3 amino acids: CSARAASRSEQYF. For the CDR3, the DNA is TGCAGTGCTAGAGCCGCTTCAAGGTCCGAGCAGTACTTC.

The chain recombines TRBV7-9 with TRBJ1-4, with a tentative D call TRBD1 (6 bases). Per germline, CDR1 SEHNR and CDR2 FQNEAQ (reference sequence). This CDR3 is built from 15 residues. The ends were cut back, 4 bases at V and 3 bases at J, with 12 bases in the middle. CDR3 nucleotides: TGTGCCAGCAGCTACGGACAGACCTCTAATGAAAAACTGTTTTTT. It is translated as CASSYGQTSNEKLFF.

V gene TRBV14 combines with J gene TRBJ1-2; TRBD1 matches 9 bases. The germline gives CDR1 SGHDN, CDR2 FVKESK. The CDR3 length is 14 residues. V was pared by 4 bases and J by 4 bases, with 4 bases of the junction left unmatched. The CDR3 spells CASSPTGGPYGYTF. The CDR3 coding sequence is TGTGCCAGCAGCCCGACAGGGGGTCCCTATGGCTACACCTTC. Filled out from reference TRBV14 and TRBJ1-2, the complete variable domain reads EAGVTQFPSHSVIEKGQTVTLRCDPISGHDNLYWYRRVMGKEIKFLLHFVKESKQDESGMPNNRFLAERTGGTYSTLKVQPAELEDSGVYFCASSPTGGPYGYTFGSGTRLTVV.

The table lists this clonotype with a few counts. The genes are TRBV30 and TRBJ1-2, with 8 bases lining up with TRBD1. CDR1 is GTSNPN, CDR2 SVGIG, per germline (reference sequence). Trimming removed 0 bases from V and 4 bases from J; junction bases left unmatched: 7. The CDR3 runs to 15 residues. This CDR3 is CAWSVAAGGSYGYTF. The CDR3 DNA reads as TGTGCCTGGAGTGTAGCGGCAGGGGGCTCCTATGGCTACACCTTC.

This clonotype was counted only a few times. The DNA of the CDR3 is TGTGCCAGCAGCTCCCCCAGAGACAGCACAGATACGCAGTATTTT. Translating it yields CASSSPRDSTDTQYF. The chain joins TRBV5-4 to TRBJ2-3; D remains unclear. Germline lookup yields CDR1 SGHNT and CDR2 YYREEE (reference sequence). Deletions cut 3 bases from V and 0 bases from J, with 11 bases between. This CDR3 contains 15 residues.

This clonotype was seen many times. This rearrangement joins TRBV20-1 to TRBJ2-3; TRBD2 agrees at 10 bases. Germline CDR1 DFQATT, CDR2 SNEGSKA (reference sequence). The CDR3 totals 15 residues. After removal of 6 bases from V and 1 base from J, the junction contained 7 bases not matched to a gene. This CDR3 is CSASRTSGGTDTQYF. The CDR3 coding sequence is TGCAGTGCATCGAGGACTAGCGGAGGCACAGATACGCAGTATTTT.

V usage is TRBV7-9 and J usage is TRBJ2-7; maybe TRBD1 (6 bases). Germline V CDR1 and CDR2: SEHNR, FQNEAQ (reference sequence). Between the trimmed V and J ends, which lost 2 bases and 5 bases, there was a span of 10 bases. The CDR3 has 13 residues. The CDR3 sequence: CASSLRQVNEQYF. The CDR3 nucleotides are TGTGCCAGCAGCTTAAGACAGGTTAACGAGCAGTACTTC.

The table lists this clonotype with a few counts. CDR3 region: CSASSGANNEQFF. CDR3 bases: TGCAGTGCTTCTAGCGGAGCTAACAATGAGCAGTTCTTC. The chain recombines TRBV20-1 with TRBJ2-1; TRBD2 aligns across 7 bases. The junction had 6 bases not matched to a gene; V was cut back by 5 bases and J by 5 bases. The CDR3 is 13 amino acids. The V gene's germline CDR1 is DFQATT and CDR2 SNEGSKA (reference sequence).

V is TRBV29-1 and J is TRBJ2-3, with D unresolved. Germline CDR1 SQVTM, CDR2 ANQGSEA. V was cut by 0 bases and J by 0 bases, with 7 bases left in between. The CDR3 has 14 amino acids. The CDR3 reads CSVEDLGSTDTQYF. Here the CDR3 DNA reads TGCAGCGTTGAAGATCTGGGTAGCACAGATACGCAGTATTTT.

Ten or more counts support this clonotype. In DNA, the CDR3 is TGTGCCAGCAGCGACAGGGAGGGCACAGATACGCAGTATTTT. Residues: CASSDREGTDTQYF. The V and J genes are TRBV9 and TRBJ2-3; D possibly matches TRBD1 or TRBD2 (6 bases each). V lost 3 bases and J 1 base, leaving 9 bases between the germline ends. Germline V CDR1 and CDR2: SGDLS, YYNGEE. The CDR3 consists of 14 residues.

This clonotype was detected many times. The chain recombines TRBV2 with TRBJ2-2; no reliable D call. V was shortened by 3 bases and J by 4 bases, with 12 bases between the two germline ends. CDR1 and CDR2 from the germline V gene are SNHLY and FYNNEI. This CDR3 has 15 residues. Here the CDR3 reads CASSEYFRPTGELFF. The CDR3 DNA sequence: TGTGCCAGCAGTGAGTACTTTAGACCCACCGGGGAGCTGTTTTTT.

This clonotype has more than one count but fewer than ten. The chain employs TRBV7-2 and TRBJ2-3, with 14 bases aligning to TRBD2. From germline, CDR1 is SGHTA and CDR2 FQGNSA. The junction had 8 bases not matched to a gene; V was cut back by 5 bases and J by 4 bases. The CDR3 has 17 residues. The CDR3 DNA sequence: TGTGCCAGCAGCCCATTCCGGGGACTAGCGGGAGCAGATACGCAGTATTTT. It specifies CASSPFRGLAGADTQYF.

This clonotype was observed a handful of times. The V gene is TRBV4-3, the J gene TRBJ2-1; tentatively, D is TRBD2 (6 bases). The V end lost 4 bases, the J end lost 7 bases, and 23 bases lay between the germline ends. CDR3 length: 17 residues. Germline V CDR1 and CDR2: LGHNA, YSLEER. CDR3 in DNA: TGCGCCAGCAGCCCCCACGAGGGCGGGACGACGGCAAATGAGCAGTTCTTC. Protein sequence: CASSPHEGGTTANEQFF.

This clonotype came up many times. V and J are TRBV6-5 and TRBJ2-7; possibly TRBD2 for D (5 bases). CDR1 MNHEY and CDR2 SVGAGI come from the germline V gene. The CDR3 runs to 16 residues. Trimming took 4 bases from V and 5 from J, leaving 21 bases between them. The CDR3 nucleotides read TGTGCCAGCAGTTTCAGCCTCAAGCGGATCTACGACGAGCAGTACTTC. Protein: CASSFSLKRIYDEQYF.

This clonotype was seen only a few times. The rearrangement uses TRBV15 and TRBJ2-2, with TRBD1 matching over 7 bases. Germline trimming cut 6 bases from V and 4 bases from J; bases unmatched to any gene: 2. This CDR3 region has 13 residues. The germline gives CDR1 LNHNV, CDR2 YYDKDF (reference sequence). CDR3 bases: TGTGCCACCAGACAGGGGTTCACCGGGGAGCTGTTTTTT. Translating it yields CATRQGFTGELFF.

J is TRBJ1-3 and V is TRBV29-1, with a tentative D call TRBD1 (6 bases). CDR3 length: 14 residues. CDR1 SQVTM and CDR2 ANQGSEA come from the germline V gene. With 8 bases removed from V and 4 bases from J, the gap between germline ends came to 18 bases. Here the CDR3 DNA reads TGCAGCCTTGTAGACACAGGGTTGGGAAACACCATATATTTT. As protein: CSLVDTGLGNTIYF.

This clonotype showed up many times. The rearrangement uses TRBV5-1 and TRBJ2-7; 9 bases agree with TRBD2. This CDR3 spans 16 amino acids. The trim removed 1 base at V and 3 bases at J, leaving 8 bases unmatched. Germline CDR1 and CDR2: SGHRS and YFSETQ. This CDR3 is CASSLSTSGGSYEQYF. In DNA, the CDR3 is TGCGCCAGCAGCTTGTCGACTAGCGGAGGAAGCTACGAGCAGTACTTC.

The CDR3 here is CASSRQADPYNEQFF. The CDR3 DNA sequence: TGTGCCAGCAGCCGACAGGCGGACCCCTACAATGAGCAGTTCTTC. This chain links TRBV7-2 with TRBJ2-1, with D tentatively TRBD1 (6 bases). The germline gives CDR1 SGHTA, CDR2 FQGNSA. This CDR3 has 15 amino acids. The V and J ends lost 5 bases and 2 bases respectively, with 13 bases between them.

There are a few counts of this clonotype. The genes are TRBV20-1 and TRBJ1-1; 9 bases fit TRBD1. The length of the CDR3 is 14 residues. Trimming cost V 3 bases and J 1 base; bases outside gene matches: 3. Germline loops: CDR1 DFQATT, CDR2 SNEGSKA (reference sequence). The CDR3: CSARPGQGNTEAFF. DNA for the CDR3: TGCAGTGCTAGGCCGGGACAGGGGAACACTGAAGCTTTCTTT.

The rearrangement uses TRBV5-1 and TRBJ2-2; no clear D. CDR3 length: 16 residues. CDR1 and CDR2 from the germline V gene are SGHRS and YFSETQ. Trimming stripped 5 bases from V and 0 bases from J, with 14 bases between. The CDR3 sequence: CASRVRLGANTGELFF. CDR3 bases: TGCGCCAGCAGGGTGCGGTTGGGTGCGAACACCGGGGAGCTGTTTTTT.